This TCR beta chain was identified in a study of blood T cells in healthy people across ages. The overall study: Through template switching, about one barcoded beta molecule was captured per two T cells, as measured in model experiments. Study findings and constraints: With donor CMV status unknown, expanded clonotype changes were possibly confounded. Comparison with aged donors showed that long-lived donors had more naive CD4+ cells and higher diversity. Diversity figures based on one million T cells were deemed too low.

About this clonotype itself: Antigen: not known. This sequence may be a read error, since a much larger clone differs from it by one base.

V was pared by 7 bases and J by 1 base, with 21 bases between. Germline CDR1 reads SQVTM; CDR2 reads ANQGSEA. This CDR3 has 16 amino acids. A sample-barcoded 5' primer and a J-beta primer mix were used in a second PCR of roughly 6 to 11 cycles. From the 5' RACE reads, TCRdb called clonotypes with MiXCR, one entry per CDR3 protein. Of around 2 million distinct CDR3 sequences in the sample, roughly two fifths were seen once. This receptor was obtained from a human donor in good health. The V gene is TRBV29-1, the J gene TRBJ2-3; D is ambiguous. Source material: blood. CDR3 bases: TGCAGCGCTGGACGTGGTTCTTCAGGCCGCACAGATACGCAGTATTTT. Translated, it gives CSAGRGSSGRTDTQYF.